The next 26 T cell receptor beta chains were all read from a single sample in a study of blood T cell repertoires in COVID-19. Sequenced by immunoSEQ multiplex PCR; TCRdb stores in-frame clones only, minus some. The table lists 200,000 to 300,000 clones, 92% of them singletons. Sequencing used peripheral blood. The receptors stem from a man under 40 with COVID-19, enrolled during active disease.

The chain couples TRBV7-2 to TRBJ2-7; D possibly corresponds to TRBD1 (6 bases). The CDR3 is 13 residues long. The germline V gene encodes CDR1 SGHTA and CDR2 FQGNSA. V was shortened by 1 base and J by 6 bases, with 10 bases between the two germline ends. Written as DNA, the CDR3 is TGTGCCAGCAGCTTAGAGGCAGGGGTCGAGCAGTACTTC. It encodes CASSLEAGVEQYF.

V gene TRBV5-1 combines with J gene TRBJ2-7; TRBD1 matches at 11 bases. CDR3 length equals 17 residues. CDR1 is SGHRS and CDR2 is YFSETQ in the germline V gene. After removal of 2 bases from V and 1 base from J, the junction contained 8 bases not matched to a gene. The CDR3 region is CASSLGTGGGGSYEQYF. The DNA for the CDR3 is TGCGCCAGCAGCTTAGGGACAGGGGGAGGAGGGTCCTACGAGCAGTACTTC. Full variable domain (rest looked up from reference TRBV5-1 and TRBJ2-7): KAGVTQTPRYLIKTRGQQVTLSCSPISGHRSVSWYQQTPGQGLQFLFEYFSETQRNKGNFPGRFSGRQFSNSRSEMNVSTLELGDSALYLCASSLGTGGGGSYEQYFGPGTRLTVT.

The chain has TRBV7-6 and TRBJ1-3; TRBD1 matches at 7 bases. Germline trimming cut 7 bases from V and 3 bases from J; bases unmatched to any gene: 3. Germline CDR1 SGHVS, CDR2 FNYEAQ. The CDR3 runs 13 residues. CDR3 sequence (DNA): TGTGCCAGCACCCAGGGGGGTGGAAACACCATATATTTT. It encodes CASTQGGGNTIYF.

The rearrangement joins TRBV2 to TRBJ1-2; D unresolved. V was trimmed by 4 bases and J by 8 bases, leaving 5 bases between them. CDR3 length: 10 residues. Per germline, CDR1 SNHLY and CDR2 FYNNEI. The CDR3 DNA sequence: TGTGCCAGCAGTGTCGGGGGCTACACCTTC. Translated, it gives CASSVGGYTF.

V usage is TRBV6-5 and J usage is TRBJ2-3; tentative D call: TRBD1 (5 bases). The germline gives CDR1 MNHEY, CDR2 SVGAGI. V was cut by 6 bases and J by 2 bases, with 12 bases left in between. This CDR3 region has 14 residues. The CDR3 nucleotides are TGTGCCAGCAGGCGACAGCTAACCACAGATACGCAGTATTTT. Translated, it gives CASRRQLTTDTQYF.

The rearrangement links TRBV11-2 to TRBJ1-6; D is ambiguous. This CDR3 comprises 12 residues. Trimming left V 4 bases short and J 4 bases short, with 2 bases between. Germline CDR1 and CDR2: SGHAT and FQNNGV. The CDR3 sequence: CASSSYNSPLHF. The CDR3 region has the DNA TGTGCCAGCAGCTCTTATAATTCACCCCTCCACTTT.

The CDR3 bases are TGCGCCAGCAGCTTGCCCCAGACAGAAAACACTGAAGCTTTCTTT. Translating it yields CASSLPQTENTEAFF. This chain joins TRBV5-1 and TRBJ1-1; D may be TRBD1 (5 bases). V lost 1 base, J lost 2 bases, and 12 bases lay in between. Germline CDR1 and CDR2: SGHRS and YFSETQ. The CDR3 extends over 15 amino acids.

This chain uses TRBV18 with TRBJ2-6; D might be TRBD1 (6 bases). There are 16 residues in the CDR3. V was clipped by 0 bases and J by 6 bases, with 12 bases between them. Per the germline V gene, CDR1 is KGHSH and CDR2 is LQKENI. As DNA, the CDR3 is TGTGCCAGCTCACCACCGACAGGTGGTCTGGCCAACGTCCTGACTTTC. Translated, it gives CASSPPTGGLANVLTF.

This chain joins TRBV9 and TRBJ2-5, with 7 nucleotides matching TRBD2. This CDR3 contains 15 residues. With 4 bases clipped from V and 5 bases from J, the junction kept 11 bases outside the gene matches. Per germline, CDR1 SGDLS and CDR2 YYNGEE. Here the CDR3 DNA reads TGTGCCAGCAGCCCCTTATCGGGGAGGGCGGAGACCCAGTACTTC. It yields the protein CASSPLSGRAETQYF.

The CDR3 nucleotides are TGTGCCAGCAGTTCCGGGGTTACGGGTGAGCAGTTCTTC. Translating it yields CASSSGVTGEQFF. The J gene is TRBJ2-1, the V gene TRBV13; TRBD2 might be the D (5 bases). The length of the CDR3 is 13 residues. Trimming removed 6 bases at V and 9 bases at J, with 15 bases between. The germline CDR1 and CDR2 sequences are PRHDT and FYEKMQ (reference sequence).

This clone is a singleton in its sample. V usage is TRBV6-1 and J usage is TRBJ2-5; TRBD2 is a possible D gene (6 bases). V lost 2 bases, J lost 5 bases, and 12 bases lay in between. Germline values: CDR1 MNHNS, CDR2 SASEGT. The length of the CDR3 is 14 residues. The CDR3 DNA reads as TGTGCCAGCAGTGAACGTGGAGGGAGGGAGACCCAGTACTTC. This encodes CASSERGGRETQYF.

This clone is a singleton in its sample. This chain links TRBV5-6 with TRBJ2-7, with TRBD1 identical over 7 bases. CDR3 length: 15 amino acids. The V and J ends lost 5 bases and 2 bases, in that order; junction bases with no gene match: 10. The germline V gene encodes CDR1 SGHDT and CDR2 YYEEEE. DNA of the CDR3: TGTGCCAGCAGTTTTAACAACAGGGGCCCCTACGAGCAGTACTTC. Its protein product is CASSFNNRGPYEQYF.

The chain joins TRBV6-5 to TRBJ1-1; 7 bases match TRBD1. V shed 6 bases, J shed 0 bases, and the junction held 7 bases outside the gene matches. Germline V gene sequence: CDR1 MNHEY, CDR2 SVGAGI. The CDR3 extends over 15 amino acids. The CDR3 loop is CASRPLDRMNTEAFF. CDR3 sequence (DNA): TGTGCCAGCAGACCCCTGGACAGGATGAACACTGAAGCTTTCTTT.

The chain joins TRBV5-4 to TRBJ1-1; 8 nucleotides agree with TRBD1. The germline CDR1 and CDR2 sequences are SGHNT and YYREEE (reference sequence). Trimming removed 5 bases from V and 7 bases from J; junction bases left unmatched: 10. The CDR3 spans 14 residues. The CDR3 is CASSSGQADIEAFF. In DNA form, the CDR3 reads TGTGCCAGCAGTTCGGGACAGGCGGACATTGAAGCTTTCTTT.

The rearrangement uses TRBV5-1 and TRBJ2-7; 9 positions match TRBD1. Germline lookup yields CDR1 SGHRS and CDR2 YFSETQ. The V segment lost 4 bases and the J segment 0 bases; nucleotides outside the gene matches: 8. The length of the CDR3 is 16 residues. The CDR3 coding sequence is TGCGCCAGCAGCGCACGAGGGACAGGGACCTCCTACGAGCAGTACTTC. Translating gives CASSARGTGTSYEQYF.

J is TRBJ1-3 and V is TRBV19; tentatively, D is TRBD1 (6 bases). Germline V gene data show CDR1 as LNHDA and CDR2 as SQIVND (reference sequence). Trimming removed 4 bases from V and 0 bases from J, with 10 bases in between. The CDR3 sequence is 15 residues long. The chain's CDR3 is CASSTGTNSGNTIYF. Written as DNA, the CDR3 is TGTGCCAGTAGTACCGGGACAAACTCTGGAAACACCATATATTTT.

As to this clone: The same CDR3 also results from other DNA sequences found in this sample. CDR3 bases: TGTGCCAGCAGCCAGGCGGGAGAGACCCAGTACTTC. Amino acids: CASSQAGETQYF. The chain recombines TRBV3-1 (or the pseudogene TRBV3-2) with TRBJ2-5, with a tentative D call TRBD2 (5 bases). This CDR3 comprises 12 residues. Germline-derived CDR1 and CDR2 are LGHDT and YNNKEL (reference sequence). V was cut by 3 bases and J by 4 bases, with 6 bases left in between.

The chain has TRBV5-1 and TRBJ2-7; D unclear. Germline V gene sequence: CDR1 SGHRS, CDR2 YFSETQ. V gave up 3 bases and J gave up 0 bases, with 10 bases separating them. This CDR3 spans 14 amino acids. The CDR3 loop is CASSYSQSSYEQYF. In DNA, the CDR3 is TGCGCCAGCAGCTACAGCCAGAGCTCCTACGAGCAGTACTTC. Drawing the rest from reference TRBV5-1 and TRBJ2-7, the complete variable domain is KAGVTQTPRYLIKTRGQQVTLSCSPISGHRSVSWYQQTPGQGLQFLFEYFSETQRNKGNFPGRFSGRQFSNSRSEMNVSTLELGDSALYLCASSYSQSSYEQYFGPGTRLTVT.

The chain uses TRBV3-1 (or the pseudogene TRBV3-2) and TRBJ2-1; 9 nucleotides align to TRBD2. Germline CDR1 is LGHDT and CDR2 is YNNKEL (reference sequence). This CDR3 contains 17 residues. Losses at the gene ends were 4 bases for V and 8 bases for J; bases not matched to a gene: 15. The CDR3 reads CASSPQVAGGRGDEQFF. DNA of the CDR3: TGTGCCAGCAGCCCTCAAGTTGCGGGGGGGCGGGGCGATGAGCAGTTCTTC.

V is TRBV3-1 (or the pseudogene TRBV3-2) and J is TRBJ1-2; possible D gene TRBD1, 6 bases. Germline loops: CDR1 LGHDT, CDR2 YNNKEL (reference sequence). Trimming shortened V by 2 bases and J by 7 bases, and 20 bases separated the two germline ends. This CDR3 is built from 16 residues. For the CDR3, the DNA is TGTGCCAGCAGCCAAACGACAGGCCCCTCTGGGGCTGGCTACACCTTC. This translates into CASSQTTGPSGAGYTF.

The chain recombines TRBV5-1 with TRBJ2-5, with TRBD2 matching over 8 bases. The germline V gene has CDR1 SGHRS and CDR2 YFSETQ. The CDR3 is 13 amino acids. V shed 6 bases, J shed 4 bases, and the junction held 5 bases outside the gene matches. This CDR3 reads CASTPGGGETQYF. The CDR3 DNA is TGCGCCAGCACCCCCGGGGGGGGAGAGACCCAGTACTTC.

This clone was observed once. The chain combines TRBV3-1 (or the pseudogene TRBV3-2) with TRBJ1-1; D unclear. Germline-derived CDR1 and CDR2 are LGHDT and YNNKEL (reference sequence). V lost 0 bases and J lost 3, with 5 bases in between. The CDR3 contains 13 residues. CDR3 coding DNA: TGTGCCAGCAGCCAAGAACTGGACACTGAAGCTTTCTTT. It specifies CASSQELDTEAFF.

The chain recombines TRBV11-2 with TRBJ1-2; 10 positions agree with TRBD1. CDR1 SGHAT and CDR2 FQNNGV come from the germline V gene. CDR3 size: 13 residues. The V and J ends lost 8 bases and 3 bases, in that order; junction bases with no gene match: 3. Here the CDR3 DNA reads TGTGCCAGCGGAGGGACAGGGGACTATGGCTACACCTTC. This encodes CASGGTGDYGYTF.

The chain has TRBV19 and TRBJ1-1; TRBD1 is a possible D gene (6 bases). The germline V and J ends were trimmed by 4 bases and 6 bases, with 15 bases remaining between them. Germline V gives CDR1 LNHDA, CDR2 SQIVND (reference sequence). The CDR3 extends over 14 amino acids. The CDR3 here is CASSSVGGYAEAFF. CDR3 nucleotides: TGTGCCAGTAGTAGCGTAGGGGGATACGCTGAAGCTTTCTTT.

The chain links TRBV7-9 to TRBJ1-1; possibly TRBD1 for D (6 bases). The CDR3 totals 15 residues. Germline-derived CDR1 and CDR2 are SEHNR and FQNEAQ (reference sequence). V was clipped by 5 bases and J by 7 bases, with 20 bases between them. The CDR3 reads CASSPRRQVYFEAFF. The CDR3 DNA is TGTGCCAGCAGCCCGAGAAGACAGGTCTACTTTGAAGCTTTCTTT.

This clone was counted once. The chain couples TRBV6-5 to TRBJ1-2; a weak D match, TRBD1 (6 bases). Germline CDR1 reads MNHEY; CDR2 reads SVGAGI. Trimming cost V 0 bases and J 5 bases, with 16 bases left between them. The CDR3 length is 16 residues. The CDR3 DNA follows: TGTGCCAGCAGTTACTCTACGACAGGCGTTGGTTATGGCTACACCTTC. Protein product: CASSYSTTGVGYGYTF.